This T cell receptor beta chain was retrieved from a study of a mutant IDH1 vaccine in newly diagnosed glioma. Study background: Once 4-6 weeks had passed after radiotherapy alone, vaccination started, or it started with temozolomide cycles. Patients had received radiotherapy, temozolomide, or both previously, most receiving both. Mean patient age was about 40 years; about 62% were male and approximately 40% female.

The data were produced by immunoSEQ multiplex PCR, yet TCRdb's version contains in-frame clones alone and is incomplete. The repertoire consists of tens of thousands of clones, with more than 70% occurring once and the leading ten covering over 0.7%. The time point was: week 23, last vaccination. Topical imiquimod accompanied each vaccine dose, which consisted of 300 ug of mutant IDH1 20-mer peptide. The donor cohort comprised cases of new WHO grade 3 or 4 IDH1-mutant, ATRX-lost astrocytoma. Concerning this clone itself: Antigen unknown.

V was clipped by 5 bases and J by 6 bases; unmatched bases: 14. The CDR3 consists of 15 residues. Germline CDR1 and CDR2: SGHRS and YFSETQ. This receptor was obtained from a woman between 50 and 59 years old with glioma. The V call is TRBV5-1, the J call TRBJ2-7; TRBD2 agrees at 7 bases. The sequencing used PBMCs, collected from a glioma patient whose treatment included an IDH1 peptide vaccine. Here the CDR3 DNA reads TGCGCCAGCAGTTTTAGCGGAGCGGGACGGGGCGAGCAGTACTTC. It translates to CASSFSGAGRGEQYF.